A single sample gave rise to the 14 T cell receptor beta chains below, sequenced in a study of blood T cell repertoires in COVID-19. This table comes from immunoSEQ multiplex PCR, and its TCRdb copy is limited to in-frame clones, with some not included. The sample gives 150,000 to 200,000 clones, approximately 86% of which show up once; around 8.6% is in the top ten. The source material was peripheral blood. The source is a man between 45 and 60 years old with active or convalescent COVID-19.

The chain couples TRBV6-1 to TRBJ1-2; maybe TRBD1 (6 bases). The germline CDR1 and CDR2 sequences are MNHNS and SASEGT. Trimming left V 3 bases short and J 3 bases short, with 8 bases between. This CDR3 contains 13 residues. CDR3 residues: CASSEGHYYGYTF. In DNA form, the CDR3 reads TGTGCCAGCAGTGAGGGACATTACTATGGCTACACCTTC.

This rearrangement joins TRBV11-2 to TRBJ2-2; 13 bases fit TRBD2. The germline CDR1 and CDR2 sequences are SGHAT and FQNNGV. V gave up 1 base and J gave up 7 bases; unmatched junction bases: 6. The CDR3 extends over 17 amino acids. CDR3 nucleotides: TGTGCCAGCAGCTTAGCCGGACTAGCGGGAGCGAGCGGGGAGCTGTTTTTT. Translated, it gives CASSLAGLAGASGELFF.

Of note for this clone: A single base is all that separates this from a far larger clone, so a read error is likely. This chain links TRBV7-2 with TRBJ2-5; D remains unclear. Germline V gene lookup returns CDR1 SGHTA and CDR2 FQGNSA. The CDR3 runs 12 residues. Trimming pared 5 bases from V and 4 bases from J, leaving 8 bases between. The CDR3, as DNA: TGTGCCAGCAGCCTCCTCCGAGAGACCCAGTACTTC. It yields the protein CASSLLRETQYF.

The chain employs TRBV6-5 and TRBJ1-1; possibly TRBD1 for D (6 bases). The CDR3 loop spans 15 amino acids. V gave up 6 bases and J gave up 1 base, with 15 bases separating them. The germline CDR1 and CDR2 sequences are MNHEY and SVGAGI. The CDR3 region is CASRASRGSNTEAFF. CDR3 DNA sequence: TGTGCCAGCAGAGCCAGCAGGGGCTCGAACACTGAAGCTTTCTTT.

CDR3 protein: CASSLGAGSYNEQFF. DNA for the CDR3: TGTGCCAGTAGTCTGGGGGCTGGATCCTACAATGAGCAGTTCTTC. The rearrangement links TRBV19 to TRBJ2-1; D is perhaps TRBD1 (6 bases). V dropped 5 bases and J dropped 1 base, with 12 bases sitting between them. This CDR3 contains 15 residues. Germline loops: CDR1 LNHDA, CDR2 SQIVND (reference sequence). The complete variable domain, with remaining parts taken from reference TRBV19 and TRBJ2-1, reads DGGITQSPKYLFRKEGQNVTLSCEQNLNHDAMYWYRQDPGQGLRLIYYSQIVNDFQKGDIAEGYSVSREKKESFPLTVTSAQKNPTAFYLCASSLGAGSYNEQFFGPGTRLTVL.

This chain links TRBV25-1 with TRBJ2-6; D not resolved. The CDR3 loop spans 16 amino acids. Germline V gene sequence: CDR1 MGHDK, CDR2 SYGVNS. Trimming pared 3 bases from V and 2 bases from J, leaving 11 bases between. The CDR3 region has the DNA TGTGCCAGCAGTGACCCAGGCACTGCTGGGGCCAACGTCCTGACTTTC. Translating gives CASSDPGTAGANVLTF.

The V and J genes are TRBV6-5 and TRBJ2-3; TRBD1 matches 9 bases. There are 14 residues in the CDR3. CDR1 is MNHEY and CDR2 is SVGAGI in the germline V gene. J was trimmed by 1 base and V by 8 bases; bases with no gene match: 4. DNA for the CDR3: TGTGCCAGCCGGGACAGGGAGGGCACAGATACGCAGTATTTT. Amino acids: CASRDREGTDTQYF.

V gene TRBV6-5 combines with J gene TRBJ2-7, with D possibly matching TRBD2 (5 bases). In germline, CDR1 is MNHEY, CDR2 SVGAGI. Trimming took 10 bases from V and 0 from J, leaving 10 bases between them. This CDR3 contains 12 residues. Written as DNA, the CDR3 is TGTGCCACAACCGGGGTCTCCTACGAGCAGTACTTC. This gives the protein CATTGVSYEQYF.

The chain combines TRBV9 with TRBJ2-3; 8 bases fit TRBD2. The CDR3 spans 16 residues. V trimming: 0 bases; J trimming: 6 bases; junction bases outside the gene matches: 9. Germline CDR1 and CDR2: SGDLS and YYNGEE. The CDR3 DNA reads as TGTGCCAGCAGCGTAGGTAACGGGGGGGCCCCGGATACGCAGTATTTT. Protein: CASSVGNGGAPDTQYF.

V and J are TRBV7-2 and TRBJ1-5; no reliable D call. CDR1 is SGHTA, CDR2 FQGNSA, per germline. Trimming left V 6 bases short and J 1 base short, with 4 bases between. The CDR3 is 12 residues long. CDR3: CASSPSNQPQHF. The CDR3 nucleotides read TGTGCCAGCAGTCCGAGCAATCAGCCCCAGCATTTT. The full variable domain, rest sourced from reference TRBV7-2 and TRBJ1-5, is GAGVSQSPSNKVTEKGKDVELRCDPISGHTALYWYRQSLGQGLEFLIYFQGNSAPDKSGLPSDRFSAERTGGSVSTLTIQRTQQEDSAVYLCASSPSNQPQHFGDGTRLSIL.

This rearrangement joins TRBV13 to TRBJ2-7; 9 bases match TRBD2. The CDR3 runs to 15 residues. J lost 5 bases, V lost 0 bases, and 5 bases had no gene match. The germline CDR1 and CDR2 sequences are PRHDT and FYEKMQ (reference sequence). CDR3 sequence (DNA): TGTGCCAGCAGCTTAGGCGCGGGGGGGGAGGACGAGCAGTACTTC. Translating gives CASSLGAGGEDEQYF.

The chain employs TRBV19 and TRBJ2-5; possible D gene TRBD2, 6 bases. CDR1 is LNHDA and CDR2 is SQIVND in the germline V gene (reference sequence). The CDR3 is 15 amino acids. Between the trimmed V and J ends, which lost 5 bases and 0 bases, there was a span of 13 bases. CDR3 in amino acids: CASSFGLAHQETQYF. The CDR3 DNA reads as TGTGCCAGTAGTTTTGGCCTAGCGCACCAAGAGACCCAGTACTTC.

The chain links TRBV2 to TRBJ1-4, with D unclear. CDR1 and CDR2 from the germline V gene are SNHLY and FYNNEI. Deletions cut 2 bases from V and 7 bases from J, with 14 bases between. The CDR3 is made up of 15 amino acids. CDR3 DNA: TGTGCCAGCAGTGAATCCCCTGACAAGAGTGAAAAACTGTTTTTT. Its protein product is CASSESPDKSEKLFF. The variable domain in full, with the rest retrieved from reference TRBV2 and TRBJ1-4, is EPEVTQTPSHQVTQMGQEVILRCVPISNHLYFYWYRQILGQKVEFLVSFYNNEISEKSEIFDDQFSVERPDGSNFTLKIRSTKLEDSAMYFCASSESPDKSEKLFFGSGTQLSVL.

The rearrangement uses TRBV7-9 and TRBJ2-2; 7 nucleotides align to TRBD1. Germline CDR1 is SEHNR and CDR2 is FQNEAQ (reference sequence). Trimming took 5 bases from V and 4 from J; bases not matched to a gene: 10. The CDR3 sequence is 16 residues long. The CDR3 sequence: CASSPRDRTRTGELFF. The DNA for the CDR3 is TGTGCCAGCAGCCCCCGGGACAGAACACGCACCGGGGAGCTGTTTTTT.